This T cell receptor beta chain originates from a study of blood T cell repertoires in COVID-19. Original analysis: Reference gene primer amplification in the assay estimated nucleated cell counts. Profiling relied on immunoSEQ multiplex PCR, and the TCRdb table lists in-frame clones only, not all of them. The V and J calls and the clone size are those of that table, but D and trimming were determined from the DNA. The table includes approximately 190,000 clones, 65% to 85% detected once. The sample taken for sequencing was peripheral blood. This sequence originates from a man aged 60 to 69 with active or convalescent COVID-19.

The CDR3 region has the DNA TGTGCCAGCAGCCCCCTCGGAGGAGCGGGGGAGACCCAGTACTTC. Protein product: CASSPLGGAGETQYF. The V and J genes are TRBV6-6 and TRBJ2-5; TRBD2 matches 7 bases. The CDR3 sequence is 15 residues long. Germline V CDR1 and CDR2: MNHNY, SVGAGI (reference sequence). V lost 6 bases and J lost 5; bases outside the gene matches: 12.